The rows below give T cell receptor beta chains drawn from one sample of a study of T cells after yellow fever vaccination. One entry per CDR3 protein results from TCRdb running MiXCR on the 5' RACE reads. Of a few hundred thousand distinct CDR3 sequences listed, 8.7% are singletons. The input for sequencing was PBMCs, taken on the day of the first yellow fever vaccination. Source of these receptors: a man younger than 30 who received the YFV17D yellow fever vaccine. The CDR3 runs from the conserved cysteine through the conserved F or W. D genes are given only for firm matches. The size field is filled for only some rows; it gives once, few, many or a size class.

J	size	V	D	DNA	CDR3
TRBJ2-3	NA	TRBV11-2	TRBD2	TGTGCCACCAAGCCCGGGACTAGCGGGGTCGTTTTCACAGATACGCAGTATTTT	CATKPGTSGVVFTDTQYF
TRBJ1-4	few	TRBV9	NA	TGTGCCAGCAGCGCCGATGGGGCTCAAGAAAAACTGTTTTTT	CASSADGAQEKLFF
TRBJ1-5	large	TRBV6-2/TRBV6-3	NA	TGTGCCAGCAGATCACTACAGGGCAATCAGCCCCAGCATTTT	CASRSLQGNQPQHF
TRBJ2-1	few	TRBV5-1	TRBD2	TGCGCCAGCAGCTTTGCGGGGGGAGGACTCAATGAGCAGTTCTTC	CASSFAGGGLNEQFF
TRBJ1-1	NA	TRBV11-2	NA	TGTGCCAGCAGCGTGTATCCTTTGGGAGCCATGAACACTGAAGCTTTCTTT	CASSVYPLGAMNTEAFF
TRBJ2-1	few	TRBV14	NA	TGTGCCAGCAGCCCCTGGGGGCAGGCCTCGAGAGGGCTTGAGCAGTTCTTC	CASSPWGQASRGLEQFF
TRBJ2-1	few	TRBV7-2	TRBD1	TGTGCCAGCAGTGGGACAGGGCACTACAATGAGCAGTTCTTC	CASSGTGHYNEQFF
TRBJ1-2	few	TRBV28	NA	TGTGCCAGCAGAGGCGCCGCAGGGAGGTATGGCTACACCTTC	CASRGAAGRYGYTF
TRBJ2-7	NA	TRBV6-1	NA	TGTGCCAGCAGCCCCACGGTCCGTGGCACCCACGAGCAGTACTTC	CASSPTVRGTHEQYF
TRBJ1-6	few	TRBV12-3/TRBV12-4	TRBD1	TGTGCCAGCAGTTCCCAGCAGGGGGCACAATCACCCCTCCACTTT	CASSSQQGAQSPLHF
TRBJ1-5	NA	TRBV19	NA	TGTGCCAGTAGCCCTCCCGGTAGGGTTTTTCAGCCCCAGCATTTT	CASSPPGRVFQPQHF
TRBJ1-5	NA	TRBV6-5	NA	TGTGCCAGCAGTTACTCGATGGCGCAGCCCCAGCATTTT	CASSYSMAQPQHF
TRBJ1-5	NA	TRBV12-3/TRBV12-4	NA	TGTGCCAGCAGCCAGGGGTTGAGTCAGCCCCAGCATTTT	CASSQGLSQPQHF
TRBJ2-3	NA	TRBV7-6	TRBD2	TGTGCCAGCAGCATTCTAGCGGGGGGGCCTCAAGATACGCAGTATTTT	CASSILAGGPQDTQYF
TRBJ2-2	NA	TRBV30	TRBD1	TGTGCCTGGAGTGAGGGGGCAAAGGGCGGGGAGCTGTTTTTT	CAWSEGAKGGELFF
TRBJ2-3	many	TRBV11-2	TRBD1	TGTGCCAGCGGGGTAGGGGACAGCGCGACAGATACGCAGTATTTT	CASGVGDSATDTQYF
TRBJ2-3	NA	TRBV4-1	TRBD2	TGCGCCAGCAGCCTCCTCTGGACTAGCCGGATGGATACGCAGTATTTT	CASSLLWTSRMDTQYF
TRBJ1-6	NA	TRBV4-1	NA	TGCGCCAGCAGCCAAGATTATTTGGGGGGTCGAGGCTCCTATAATTCACCCCTCCACTTT	CASSQDYLGGRGSYNSPLHF
TRBJ2-3	many	TRBV12-3/TRBV12-4	TRBD2	TGTGCCAGCAGTCACTGGACTAGCGGGGACACAGATACGCAGTATTTT	CASSHWTSGDTDTQYF
TRBJ1-3	NA	TRBV19	TRBD1	TGTGCCGCGAGCGACAGGGGGTTTCGAAACACCATATATTTT	CAASDRGFRNTIYF
TRBJ2-5	few	TRBV7-9	NA	TGTGCCAGCAGCTTGAATGGCGGTTACAGGGAGACCCAGTACTTC	CASSLNGGYRETQYF
TRBJ1-1	few	TRBV4-3	TRBD1	TGCGCCAGCAGCCAAGACCCACCGGGACAGGGCAGGAACACTGAAGCTTTCTTT	CASSQDPPGQGRNTEAFF
TRBJ2-3	few	TRBV7-9	TRBD2	TGTGCCAGCAGCCCTAGCGGGGGGCCCGGTACGCAGTATTTT	CASSPSGGPGTQYF
TRBJ2-2	few	TRBV5-1	TRBD2	TGCGCCAGCAGCCCTGAACCGGGGGGGTTGACCGGGGAGCTGTTTTTT	CASSPEPGGLTGELFF
TRBJ1-6	few	TRBV6-5	NA	TGTGCCAGCAGTTACTCGTGGGAGGGTAATTCACCCCTCCACTTT	CASSYSWEGNSPLHF